This T cell receptor (beta chain) is from a study of T cells in Graves' hyperthyroidism and ophthalmopathy. Across the whole study: The blood sample was taken at first diagnosis, before treatment began.

TCR beta CDR3 region amplification was performed from RNA transcripts. The HTBI primer set drove a first-round RT-PCR of the TCR CDR3. TCRdb redid the calling of the multiplex PCR reads with MiXCR, one entry per CDR3 protein. The sample has hundreds of thousands of distinct CDR3 sequences, around 15% seen once. The CDR3 sequence is 17 residues long. The trim removed 6 bases at V and 5 bases at J, leaving 8 bases unmatched. The germline CDR1 and CDR2 sequences are KGHSH and LQKENI. This clonotype was seen repeatedly, ten times or more. The sequence derives from a young woman with Graves' hyperthyroidism. The sequencing sample was made of blood. The chain combines TRBV18 with TRBJ2-1; 15 bases fit TRBD2. The CDR3: CASSQRTSGRVDNEQFF. For the CDR3, the DNA is TGTGCCAGCTCCCAGCGGACTAGCGGGAGGGTTGACAATGAGCAGTTCTTC.